The sequence of this T cell receptor beta chain was determined in a study of lymphopenia after photon versus proton radiotherapy. Overall study findings and caveats: Relative stability marked proton patients; photon patients lost diversity and naive cells.

As concerns this clone: What it recognizes is unknown.

The table came from immunoSEQ multiplex PCR; TCRdb's copy has only in-frame clones and leaves some out. The table has around 63,000 clones, approximately 86% seen once. This specimen consisted of peripheral blood, obtained from a patient treated with photon-based radiotherapy. The TCR was taken from a man aged 35 to 55 with gastric cancer.

The CDR3 DNA sequence: TGCGCCAGCAGCTTGGAAGGAAACTCTGGAAACACCATATATTTT. Protein sequence: CASSLEGNSGNTIYF. This chain joins TRBV5-1 and TRBJ1-3; D not resolved. The CDR3 is 15 residues long. Germline V gene sequence: CDR1 SGHRS, CDR2 YFSETQ. The germline V and J ends were trimmed by 0 bases and 0 bases, with 7 bases remaining between them.